A selection of T cell receptor beta chains follows, all from one sample in a study of patients and donors after allogeneic stem cell transplantation. TCRdb called the RT-PCR reads again in MiXCR, with one record for every CDR3 protein. The table lists a few hundred thousand distinct CDR3 sequences, 12% to 15% of them singletons, with about 9.9% in the top ten. Specimen: blood, either unsorted or a sorted T cell fraction (not recorded which). All receptors derive from a human donor who was either an allogeneic HSCT recipient or a stem cell or donor lymphocyte infusion donor (not recorded which). It is not recorded whose cells these are; they may come from a transplant donor. The CDR3 runs from the conserved cysteine through the conserved F or W. A D gene is named only where the DNA matches it firmly. The size of a clone is reported for some rows only, either as once, few or many, or as a class for expanded clones.

j_call	d_call	clone_size	v_call	cdr3_aa	cdr3_nt
TRBJ2-3	NA	few	TRBV20-1	CSARDNPLDTQYF	TGCAGTGCTAGAGACAACCCCTTGGATACGCAGTATTTT
TRBJ2-1	TRBD2	many	TRBV7-2	CASSTGLAYFNEQFF	TGTGCCAGCAGCACCGGACTAGCGTATTTCAATGAGCAGTTCTTC
TRBJ2-2	NA	few	TRBV20-1	CSARAGLSPELFF	TGCAGTGCTAGAGCAGGACTATCTCCGGAGCTGTTTTTT
TRBJ1-1	NA	NA	TRBV9	CASSVVPQNLGGTEAFF	TGTGCCAGCAGCGTAGTGCCCCAAAATTTGGGGGGGACTGAAGCTTTCTTT
TRBJ2-7	TRBD2	NA	TRBV4-1	CASSLREGSYEQYF	TGCGCCAGCAGCCTCCGGGAGGGTTCCTACGAGCAGTACTTC
TRBJ2-6	NA	few	TRBV6-1	CASSQWGASGANVLTF	TGTGCCAGCAGCCAGTGGGGGGCCTCTGGGGCCAACGTCCTGACTTTC
TRBJ1-2	NA	few	TRBV6-6	CASTENYGYTF	TGTGCCAGCACCGAGAACTATGGCTACACCTTC
TRBJ2-3	NA	few	TRBV3-1	CASSPRPGAGDTQYF	TGTGCCAGCAGCCCAAGACCGGGGGCCGGAGATACGCAGTATTTT
TRBJ2-1	TRBD2	few	TRBV20-1	CSPLGLAGEQFF	TGCAGCCCATTGGGACTAGCGGGAGAGCAGTTCTTC
TRBJ2-7	NA	few	TRBV4-1	CASSQEGDRDEQYF	TGCGCCAGCAGCCAAGAGGGGGATCGGGACGAGCAGTACTTC
TRBJ2-3	NA	many	TRBV5-1	CASSPRVSSTDTQYF	TGCGCCAGCAGCCCACGAGTCAGCAGCACAGATACGCAGTATTTT
TRBJ2-1	NA	NA	TRBV11-2	CASTLQVSSYNEQFF	TGTGCCAGCACCTTACAGGTTAGCTCCTACAATGAGCAGTTCTTC
TRBJ1-1	TRBD1	NA	TRBV6-5	CASSYSPGGITEAFF	TGTGCCAGCAGTTACTCTCCAGGGGGAATCACTGAAGCTTTCTTT
TRBJ2-7	NA	few	TRBV6-5	CASSYDSLREQYF	TGTGCCAGCAGTTACGACAGTCTAAGGGAGCAGTACTTC
TRBJ2-1	NA	few	TRBV5-1	CASSQSGQNSYNEQFF	TGCGCCAGCAGCCAATCGGGACAAAACTCCTACAATGAGCAGTTCTTC
TRBJ2-3	NA	few	TRBV11-3	CASSLFGPDTQYF	TGTGCCAGCAGCTTATTTGGTCCAGATACGCAGTATTTT
TRBJ2-5	TRBD2	few	TRBV5-4	CASSLGHLAGEQETQYF	TGTGCCAGCAGCTTGGGGCACCTAGCGGGCGAACAAGAGACCCAGTACTTC
TRBJ2-6	TRBD1	few	TRBV27	CASRNYRGNFSSGANVLTF	TGTGCCAGCAGGAACTACAGGGGCAATTTCTCCTCTGGGGCCAACGTCCTGACTTTC
TRBJ2-1	TRBD2	NA	TRBV6-5	CASSYSLPSGTYNEQFF	TGTGCCAGCAGTTACTCGCTCCCTAGCGGGACCTACAATGAGCAGTTCTTC
TRBJ2-7	TRBD1	many	TRBV7-2	CASRTGTGARYEQYF	TGTGCCAGCAGAACCGGGACAGGGGCGAGGTACGAGCAGTACTTC
TRBJ2-1	TRBD1	many	TRBV10-3	CAISESRGTEQFF	TGTGCCATCAGTGAGTCCAGGGGGACTGAGCAGTTCTTC
TRBJ1-2	TRBD1	many	TRBV3-1	CASSHPRQGIGGYTF	TGTGCCAGCAGCCACCCTCGACAGGGGATCGGTGGCTACACCTTC
TRBJ2-1	TRBD2	NA	TRBV3-1	CASSHRLAGGASAYNEQFF	TGTGCCAGCAGCCACCGCCTAGCGGGGGGGGCCTCGGCCTACAATGAGCAGTTCTTC
TRBJ2-7	NA	NA	TRBV15	CATSPHGYEQYF	TGTGCCACCAGCCCGCACGGCTACGAGCAGTACTTC
TRBJ1-2	NA	many	TRBV5-1	CASSWGQGLGYTF	TGCGCCAGCAGCTGGGGGCAGGGTCTGGGCTACACCTTC
TRBJ2-7	NA	NA	TRBV12-3/TRBV12-4	CASSPATPPYEQYF	TGTGCCAGCAGTCCGGCGACGCCTCCCTACGAGCAGTACTTC
TRBJ1-3	TRBD1	few	TRBV6-6	CASSGQGTIYF	TGTGCCAGCAGTGGACAGGGTACCATATATTTT
TRBJ2-1	NA	NA	TRBV6-5	CASSYSGLQFF	TGTGCCAGCAGTTACTCGGGATTGCAGTTCTTC
TRBJ1-4	NA	few	TRBV3-1	CASSQDLVGGLNEKLFF	TGTGCCAGCAGCCAAGATCTGGTCGGGGGCCTTAATGAAAAACTGTTTTTT
TRBJ2-2	NA	NA	TRBV28	CASSFSWTANTGELFF	TGTGCCAGCAGTTTTTCTTGGACAGCGAACACCGGGGAGCTGTTTTTT
TRBJ2-7	NA	few	TRBV12-5	CASGRLEGRYEQYF	TGTGCTAGTGGCCGACTGGAGGGCCGCTACGAGCAGTACTTC
TRBJ2-3	TRBD2	NA	TRBV2	CASRRSGGGERPQYF	TGTGCCAGCAGAAGGAGCGGGGGGGGCGAGAGGCCGCAGTATTTT
TRBJ1-5	NA	NA	TRBV2	CASSEARRVRSQPQHF	TGTGCCAGCAGTGAAGCACGGAGGGTGCGCAGTCAGCCCCAGCATTTT
TRBJ1-2	NA	NA	TRBV19	CASSPRKELHYGYTF	TGTGCCAGTAGCCCGAGGAAAGAATTACACTATGGCTACACCTTC
TRBJ1-5	NA	many	TRBV7-2	CASSPGGGSNQPQHF	TGTGCCAGCAGCCCTGGAGGAGGAAGCAATCAGCCCCAGCATTTT
TRBJ2-5	NA	NA	TRBV6-2/TRBV6-3	CASSYGQGRKTQYF	TGTGCCAGCAGTTACGGGCAGGGAAGAAAGACCCAGTACTTC
TRBJ1-3	NA	many	TRBV12-3/TRBV12-4	CASGDFLVAGNTIYF	TGTGCCAGCGGAGACTTCTTAGTAGCAGGAAACACCATATATTTT
TRBJ2-3	NA	few	TRBV20-1	CSAPPEGEVRTDTQYF	TGCAGTGCACCTCCGGAAGGGGAAGTGAGAACAGATACGCAGTATTTT
TRBJ2-7	TRBD2	many	TRBV5-6	CASSPGRSSGRLYEQYF	TGTGCCAGCAGCCCGGGGCGGTCTAGCGGGAGGCTTTACGAGCAGTACTTC
TRBJ2-1	NA	NA	TRBV20-1	CSASPLRTGEQFF	TGCAGTGCTTCCCCGCTGAGGACGGGTGAGCAGTTCTTC
TRBJ1-1	NA	few	TRBV28	CASSLSLPLGATEAFF	TGTGCCAGCAGTTTATCCCTACCCCTGGGGGCCACTGAAGCTTTCTTT
TRBJ2-1	NA	NA	TRBV11-3	CASSLSDSGEQFF	TGTGCCAGCAGCTTATCGGATTCGGGTGAGCAGTTCTTC
TRBJ2-7	TRBD2	few	TRBV4-2	CASSQEDSGGYEQYF	TGTGCCAGCAGCCAGGAAGATAGCGGGGGATACGAGCAGTACTTC
TRBJ1-6	NA	NA	TRBV20-1	CSARSGPGSPLHF	TGCAGTGCTAGATCGGGCCCAGGATCACCCCTCCACTTT
TRBJ2-6	NA	few	TRBV25-1	CASSQVRSGANVLTF	TGTGCCAGCAGTCAGGTTCGCTCTGGGGCCAACGTCCTGACTTTC
TRBJ2-5	TRBD1	few	TRBV6-1	CASRDRAEQETQYF	TGTGCCAGCAGGGACAGGGCCGAACAAGAGACCCAGTACTTC
TRBJ1-1	NA	few	TRBV29-1	CSVQGFAEAFF	TGCAGCGTCCAGGGGTTCGCTGAAGCTTTCTTT
TRBJ2-7	NA	medium-sized	TRBV7-8	CASSLERHSSSYEQYF	TGTGCCAGCAGCTTAGAAAGACACTCTAGCTCCTACGAGCAGTACTTC
TRBJ1-5	TRBD1	few	TRBV6-1	CASSGTGTGLGSNQPQHF	TGTGCCAGCAGTGGGACCGGGACAGGACTAGGGAGCAATCAGCCCCAGCATTTT
TRBJ1-3	NA	few	TRBV5-6	CASSLSANSGNTIYF	TGTGCCAGCAGCTTGTCCGCGAACTCTGGAAACACCATATATTTT
TRBJ1-6	NA	NA	TRBV6-1	CASSGGWQTNSPLHF	TGTGCCAGCAGTGGGGGTTGGCAGACCAATTCACCCCTCCACTTT
TRBJ2-7	NA	NA	TRBV30	CARGQIYEQYF	TGTGCCCGCGGACAAATCTACGAGCAGTACTTC
TRBJ2-7	TRBD2	few	TRBV19	CASSILAGDYEQYF	TGTGCCAGTAGTATTTTGGCGGGAGATTACGAGCAGTACTTC
TRBJ2-2	NA	NA	TRBV11-2	CASSSTRRGGTNTGELFF	TGTGCCAGCAGCTCTACAAGGAGGGGGGGTACGAACACCGGGGAGCTGTTTTTT
TRBJ1-2	NA	NA	TRBV6-1	CASSGGGSASGYTF	TGTGCCAGCAGTGGAGGAGGGTCGGCAAGCGGCTACACCTTC
TRBJ1-1	TRBD1	many	TRBV7-6	CASSRSTGGNEAFF	TGTGCCAGCAGCCGATCGACAGGGGGAAATGAAGCTTTCTTT
TRBJ1-2	TRBD1	few	TRBV6-5	CASSYGQGKDYGYTF	TGTGCCAGCAGTTACGGACAGGGGAAGGACTATGGCTACACCTTC
TRBJ1-2	NA	many	TRBV29-1	CSVSQAVWGNYGYTF	TGCAGCGTTTCACAGGCGGTTTGGGGTAACTATGGCTACACCTTC
TRBJ2-5	TRBD1	many	TRBV7-2	CASSTSKGQGQETQYF	TGTGCCAGCAGCACCAGTAAGGGACAGGGACAAGAGACCCAGTACTTC
TRBJ2-4	NA	NA	TRBV5-8	CASSLACGGKNIQYF	TGTGCCAGCAGCTTGGCCTGTGGGGGCAAAAACATTCAGTACTTC